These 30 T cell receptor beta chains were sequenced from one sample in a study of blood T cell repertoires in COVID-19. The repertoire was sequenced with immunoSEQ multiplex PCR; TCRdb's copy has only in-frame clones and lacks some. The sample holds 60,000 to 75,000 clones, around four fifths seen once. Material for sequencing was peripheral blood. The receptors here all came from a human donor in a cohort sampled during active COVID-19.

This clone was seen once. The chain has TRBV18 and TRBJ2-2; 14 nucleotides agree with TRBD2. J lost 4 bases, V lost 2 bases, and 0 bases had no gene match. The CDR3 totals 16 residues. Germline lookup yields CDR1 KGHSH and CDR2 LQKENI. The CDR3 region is CASSPGTSGSTGELFF. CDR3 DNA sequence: TGTGCCAGCTCACCAGGGACTAGCGGGAGCACCGGGGAGCTGTTTTTT. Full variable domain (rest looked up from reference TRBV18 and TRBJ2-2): NAGVMQNPRHLVRRRGQEARLRCSPMKGHSHVYWYRQLPEEGLKFMVYLQKENIIDESGMPKERFSAEFPKEGPSILRIQQVVRGDSAAYFCASSPGTSGSTGELFFGEGSRLTVL.

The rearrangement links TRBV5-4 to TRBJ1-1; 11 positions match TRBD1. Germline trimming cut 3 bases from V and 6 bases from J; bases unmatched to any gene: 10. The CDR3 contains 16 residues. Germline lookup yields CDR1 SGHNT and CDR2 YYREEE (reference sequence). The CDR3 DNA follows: TGTGCCAGCAGCTCCACAGCCGGGACAGGGGGTTCTGAAGCTTTCTTT. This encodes CASSSTAGTGGSEAFF. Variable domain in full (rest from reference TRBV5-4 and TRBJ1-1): ETGVTQSPTHLIKTRGQQVTLRCSSQSGHNTVSWYQQALGQGPQFIFQYYREEENGRGNFPPRFSGLQFPNYSSELNVNALELDDSALYLCASSSTAGTGGSEAFFGQGTRLTVV.

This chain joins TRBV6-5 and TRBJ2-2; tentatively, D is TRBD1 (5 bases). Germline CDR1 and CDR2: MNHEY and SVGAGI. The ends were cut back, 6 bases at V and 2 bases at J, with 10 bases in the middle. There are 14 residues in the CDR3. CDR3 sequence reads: CASRRQRNTGELFF. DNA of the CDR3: TGTGCCAGCAGGAGACAGAGAAACACCGGGGAGCTGTTTTTT.

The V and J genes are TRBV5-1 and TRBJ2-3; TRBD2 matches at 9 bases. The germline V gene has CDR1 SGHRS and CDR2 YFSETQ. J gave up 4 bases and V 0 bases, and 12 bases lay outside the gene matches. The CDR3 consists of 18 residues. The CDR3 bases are TGCGCCAGCAGCTTGGACCCCTACGGAGCGGGGGGCTCAGATACGCAGTATTTT. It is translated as CASSLDPYGAGGSDTQYF.

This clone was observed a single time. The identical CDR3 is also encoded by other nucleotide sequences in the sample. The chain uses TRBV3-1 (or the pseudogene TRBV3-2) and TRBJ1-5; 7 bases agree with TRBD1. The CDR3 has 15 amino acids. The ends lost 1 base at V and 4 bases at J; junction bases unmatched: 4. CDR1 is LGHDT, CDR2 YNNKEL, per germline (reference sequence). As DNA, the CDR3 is TGTGCCAGCAGCCAAGCAGGGGGTCGGAATCAGCCCCAGCATTTT. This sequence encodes CASSQAGGRNQPQHF.

DNA for the CDR3: TGTGCCAGCAGGACAGGTTCGGGCGAGACCCAGTACTTC. Amino acids: CASRTGSGETQYF. The chain carries TRBV2 and TRBJ2-5, with D perhaps TRBD1 (6 bases). Trimming removed 6 bases at V and 5 bases at J, with 13 bases between. The CDR3 loop spans 13 amino acids. Germline CDR1 SNHLY, CDR2 FYNNEI.

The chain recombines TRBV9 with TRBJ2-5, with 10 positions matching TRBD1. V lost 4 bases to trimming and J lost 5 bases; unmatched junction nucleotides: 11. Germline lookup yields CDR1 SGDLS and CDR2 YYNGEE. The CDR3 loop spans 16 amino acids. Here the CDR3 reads CASSPGTGAWDETQYF. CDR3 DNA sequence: TGTGCCAGCAGCCCCGGGACAGGGGCTTGGGATGAGACCCAGTACTTC.

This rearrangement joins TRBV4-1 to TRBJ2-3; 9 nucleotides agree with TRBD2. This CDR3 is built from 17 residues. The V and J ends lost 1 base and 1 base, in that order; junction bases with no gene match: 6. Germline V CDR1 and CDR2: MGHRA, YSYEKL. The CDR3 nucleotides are TGCGCCAGCAGCCAAGGGCGGGGGGGGCGAGGCACAGATACGCAGTATTTT. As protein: CASSQGRGGRGTDTQYF.

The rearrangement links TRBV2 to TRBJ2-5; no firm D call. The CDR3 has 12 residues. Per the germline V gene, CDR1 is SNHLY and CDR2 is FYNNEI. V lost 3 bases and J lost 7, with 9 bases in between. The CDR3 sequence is CASSDLLVTQYF. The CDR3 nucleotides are TGTGCCAGCAGTGATCTCCTCGTGACCCAGTACTTC. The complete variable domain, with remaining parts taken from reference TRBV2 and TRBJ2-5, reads EPEVTQTPSHQVTQMGQEVILRCVPISNHLYFYWYRQILGQKVEFLVSFYNNEISEKSEIFDDQFSVERPDGSNFTLKIRSTKLEDSAMYFCASSDLLVTQYFGPGTRLLVL.

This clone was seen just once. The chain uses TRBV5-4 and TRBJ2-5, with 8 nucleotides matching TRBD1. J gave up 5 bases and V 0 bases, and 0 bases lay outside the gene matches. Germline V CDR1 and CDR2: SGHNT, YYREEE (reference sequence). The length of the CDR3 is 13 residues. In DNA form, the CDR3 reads TGTGCCAGCAGCTTGGACAGGGGGGAGACCCAGTACTTC. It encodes CASSLDRGETQYF.

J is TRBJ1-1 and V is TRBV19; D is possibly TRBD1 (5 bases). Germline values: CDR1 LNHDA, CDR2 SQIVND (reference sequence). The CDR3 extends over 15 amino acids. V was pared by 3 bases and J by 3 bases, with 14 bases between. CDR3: CASSMGGAQYTEAFF. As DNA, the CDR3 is TGTGCCAGTAGTATGGGAGGGGCTCAGTACACTGAAGCTTTCTTT.

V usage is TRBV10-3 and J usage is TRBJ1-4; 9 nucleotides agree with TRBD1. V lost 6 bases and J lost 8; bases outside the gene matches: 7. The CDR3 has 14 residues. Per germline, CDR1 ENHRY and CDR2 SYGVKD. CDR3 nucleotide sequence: TGTGCCATCAGCGGACAGGGGCAAGGAGAAAAACTGTTTTTT. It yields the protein CAISGQGQGEKLFF.

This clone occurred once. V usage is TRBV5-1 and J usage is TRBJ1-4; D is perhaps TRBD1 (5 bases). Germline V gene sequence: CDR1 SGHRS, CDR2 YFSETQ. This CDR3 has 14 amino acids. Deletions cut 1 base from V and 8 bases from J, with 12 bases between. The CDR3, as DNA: TGCGCCAGCAGCTTGCGGGACTCAAGCGAAAAACTGTTTTTT. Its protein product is CASSLRDSSEKLFF.

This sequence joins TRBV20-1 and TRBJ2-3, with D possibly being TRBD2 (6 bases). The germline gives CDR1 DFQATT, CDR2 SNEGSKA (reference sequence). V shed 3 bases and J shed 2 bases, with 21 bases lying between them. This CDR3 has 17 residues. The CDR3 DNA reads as TGCAGTGCTAGTGACGGGAGTAAGGCTTACCCCACAGATACGCAGTATTTT. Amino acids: CSASDGSKAYPTDTQYF.

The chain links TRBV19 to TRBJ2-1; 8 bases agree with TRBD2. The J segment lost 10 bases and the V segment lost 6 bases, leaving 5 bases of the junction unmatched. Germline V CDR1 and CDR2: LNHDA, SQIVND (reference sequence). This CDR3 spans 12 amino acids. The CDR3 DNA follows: TGTGCCAGTAGCGGGGGGGCATGGGAGCAGTTCTTC. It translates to CASSGGAWEQFF.

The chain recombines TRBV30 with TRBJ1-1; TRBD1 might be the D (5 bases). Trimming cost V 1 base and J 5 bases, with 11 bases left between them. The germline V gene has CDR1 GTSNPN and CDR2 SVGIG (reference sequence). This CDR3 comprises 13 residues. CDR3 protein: CAWSEDRWTEAFF. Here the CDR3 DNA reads TGTGCCTGGAGTGAAGACAGATGGACTGAAGCTTTCTTT. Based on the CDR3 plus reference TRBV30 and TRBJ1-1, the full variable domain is SQTIHQWPATLVQPVGSPLSLECTVEGTSNPNLYWYRQAAGRGLQLLFYSVGIGQISSEVPQNLSASRPQDRQFILSSKKLLLSDSGFYLCAWSEDRWTEAFFGQGTRLTVV.

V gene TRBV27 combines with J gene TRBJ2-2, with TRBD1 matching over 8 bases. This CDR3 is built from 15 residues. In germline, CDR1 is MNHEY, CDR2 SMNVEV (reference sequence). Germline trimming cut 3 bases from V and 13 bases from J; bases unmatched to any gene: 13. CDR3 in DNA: TGTGCCAGCAGTTTGAGGGCCCAGGGGGCCGCAGGGCTGTTTTTT. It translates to CASSLRAQGAAGLFF.

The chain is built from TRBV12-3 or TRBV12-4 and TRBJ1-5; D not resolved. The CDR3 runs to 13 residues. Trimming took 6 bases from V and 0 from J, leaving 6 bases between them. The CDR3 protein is CASSYHSNQPQHF. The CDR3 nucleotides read TGTGCCAGCAGCTATCATAGCAATCAGCCCCAGCATTTT.

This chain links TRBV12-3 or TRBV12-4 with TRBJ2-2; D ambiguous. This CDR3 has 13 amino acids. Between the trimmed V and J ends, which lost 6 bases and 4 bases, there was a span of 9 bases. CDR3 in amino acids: CASRSLGTGELFF. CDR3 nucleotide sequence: TGTGCCAGCAGATCCCTCGGCACCGGGGAGCTGTTTTTT.

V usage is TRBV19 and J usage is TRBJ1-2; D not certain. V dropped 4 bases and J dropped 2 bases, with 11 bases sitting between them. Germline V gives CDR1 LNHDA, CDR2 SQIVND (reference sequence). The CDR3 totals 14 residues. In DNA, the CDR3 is TGTGCCAGTAGTAACCGGGAGCCAAACTATGGCTACACCTTC. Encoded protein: CASSNREPNYGYTF.

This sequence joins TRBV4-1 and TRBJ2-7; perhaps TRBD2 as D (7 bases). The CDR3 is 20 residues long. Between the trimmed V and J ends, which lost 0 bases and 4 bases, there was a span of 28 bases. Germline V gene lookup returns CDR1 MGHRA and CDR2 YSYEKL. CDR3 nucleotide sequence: TGCGCCAGCAGCCAAGATGCCGGACGGGGGGCGCGGACTAAGATTTACGAGCAGTACTTC. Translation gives CASSQDAGRGARTKIYEQYF.

CDR3 region: CASSYLSGSGGELFF. Here the CDR3 DNA reads TGTGCCAGCAGTTACCTTAGCGGGAGTGGCGGGGAGCTGTTTTTT. This chain links TRBV6-6 with TRBJ2-2; 9 nucleotides agree with TRBD2. Germline trimming cut 2 bases from V and 7 bases from J; bases unmatched to any gene: 5. Germline CDR1 and CDR2: MNHNY and SVGAGI (reference sequence). The CDR3 runs to 15 residues.

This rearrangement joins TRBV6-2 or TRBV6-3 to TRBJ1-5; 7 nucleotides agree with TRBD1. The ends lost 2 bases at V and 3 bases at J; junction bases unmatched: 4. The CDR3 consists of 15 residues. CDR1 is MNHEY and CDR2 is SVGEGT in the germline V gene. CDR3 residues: CASSYDRVVNQPQHF. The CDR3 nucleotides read TGTGCCAGCAGTTACGACAGGGTGGTCAATCAGCCCCAGCATTTT.

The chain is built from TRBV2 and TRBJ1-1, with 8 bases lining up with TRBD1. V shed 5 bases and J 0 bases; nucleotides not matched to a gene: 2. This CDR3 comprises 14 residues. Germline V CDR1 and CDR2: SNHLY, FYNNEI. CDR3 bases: TGTGCCAGCAGTTCAGGGGGCATGAACACTGAAGCTTTCTTT. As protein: CASSSGGMNTEAFF.

CDR3 DNA sequence: TGTGCCAGCAGCTGGACAGGGGCTGGCTACACCTTC. It is translated as CASSWTGAGYTF. This sequence joins TRBV6-5 and TRBJ1-2, with TRBD1 identical over 9 bases. The CDR3 is 12 residues long. J gave up 7 bases and V 6 bases, and 3 bases lay outside the gene matches. The germline V gene encodes CDR1 MNHEY and CDR2 SVGAGI.

The CDR3 is CASSLGGTSGPDTQYF. The CDR3 region has the DNA TGCGCCAGCAGCTTGGGGGGGACTAGCGGACCAGATACGCAGTATTTT. V is TRBV5-1 and J is TRBJ2-3; 11 bases match TRBD2. The V gene's germline CDR1 is SGHRS and CDR2 YFSETQ. J lost 4 bases, V lost 0 bases, and 4 bases had no gene match. The length of the CDR3 is 16 residues.

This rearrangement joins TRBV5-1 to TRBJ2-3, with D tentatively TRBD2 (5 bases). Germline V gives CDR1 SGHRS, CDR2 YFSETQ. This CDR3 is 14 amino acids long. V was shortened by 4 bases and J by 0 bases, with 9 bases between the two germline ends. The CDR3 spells CASSAGVSTDTQYF. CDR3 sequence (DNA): TGCGCCAGCAGCGCCGGGGTTAGCACAGATACGCAGTATTTT. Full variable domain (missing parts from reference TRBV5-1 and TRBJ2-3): KAGVTQTPRYLIKTRGQQVTLSCSPISGHRSVSWYQQTPGQGLQFLFEYFSETQRNKGNFPGRFSGRQFSNSRSEMNVSTLELGDSALYLCASSAGVSTDTQYFGPGTRLTVL.

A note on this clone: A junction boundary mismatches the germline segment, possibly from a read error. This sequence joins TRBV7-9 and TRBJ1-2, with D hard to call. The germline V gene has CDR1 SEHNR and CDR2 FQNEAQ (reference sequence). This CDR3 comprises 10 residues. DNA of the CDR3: TGTGCCAGCAGCTTAGGAGTGCTTTTCTTC. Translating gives CASSLGVLFF. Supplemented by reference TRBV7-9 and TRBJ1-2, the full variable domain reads DTGVSQNPRHKITKRGQNVTFRCDPISEHNRLYWYRQTLGQGPEFLTYFQNEAQLEKSRLLSDRFSAERPKGSFSTLEIQRTEQGDSAMYLCASSLGVLFFGSGTRLTVV.

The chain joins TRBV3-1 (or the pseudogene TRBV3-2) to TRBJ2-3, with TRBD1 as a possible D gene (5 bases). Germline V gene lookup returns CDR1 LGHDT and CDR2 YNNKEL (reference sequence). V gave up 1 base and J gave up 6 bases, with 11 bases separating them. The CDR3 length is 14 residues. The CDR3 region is CASSQGWGPDTQYF. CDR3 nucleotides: TGTGCCAGCAGCCAAGGATGGGGCCCCGATACGCAGTATTTT.

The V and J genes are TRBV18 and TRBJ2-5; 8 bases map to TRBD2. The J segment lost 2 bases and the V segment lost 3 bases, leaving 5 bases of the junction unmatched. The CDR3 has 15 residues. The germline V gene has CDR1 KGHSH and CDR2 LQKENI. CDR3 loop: CASSPPERGQETQYF. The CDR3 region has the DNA TGTGCCAGCTCACCCCCAGAGCGGGGGCAAGAGACCCAGTACTTC.